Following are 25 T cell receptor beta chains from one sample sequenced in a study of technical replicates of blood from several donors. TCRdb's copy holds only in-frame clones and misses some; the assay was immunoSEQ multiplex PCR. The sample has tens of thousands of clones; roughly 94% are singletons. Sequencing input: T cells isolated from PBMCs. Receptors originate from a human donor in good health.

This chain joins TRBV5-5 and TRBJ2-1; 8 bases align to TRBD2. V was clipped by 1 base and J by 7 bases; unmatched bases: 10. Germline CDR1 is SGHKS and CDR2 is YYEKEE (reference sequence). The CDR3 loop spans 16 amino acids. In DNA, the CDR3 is TGTGCCAGCAGCTTGTCACTAGCGGCCCAAGAGAATGAGCAGTTCTTC. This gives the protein CASSLSLAAQENEQFF. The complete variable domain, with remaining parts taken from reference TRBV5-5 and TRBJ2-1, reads DAGVTQSPTHLIKTRGQQVTLRCSPISGHKSVSWYQQVLGQGPQFIFQYYEKEERGRGNFPDRFSARQFPNYSSELNVNALLLGDSALYLCASSLSLAAQENEQFFGPGTRLTVL.

This CDR3 reads CASSLETSGFNEQFF. For the CDR3, the DNA is TGCGCCAGCAGCTTGGAAACTAGCGGGTTCAATGAGCAGTTCTTC. The rearrangement uses TRBV5-1 and TRBJ2-1, with 9 bases fitting TRBD2. There are 15 residues in the CDR3. The V and J ends lost 0 bases and 6 bases, in that order; junction bases with no gene match: 4. CDR1 SGHRS and CDR2 YFSETQ come from the germline V gene.

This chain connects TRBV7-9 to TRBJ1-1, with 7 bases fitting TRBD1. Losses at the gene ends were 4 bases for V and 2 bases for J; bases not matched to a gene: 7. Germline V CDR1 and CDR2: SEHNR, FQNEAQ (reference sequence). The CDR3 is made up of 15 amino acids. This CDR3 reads CASSSWTGANTEAFF. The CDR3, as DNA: TGTGCCAGCAGCTCGTGGACAGGAGCCAACACTGAAGCTTTCTTT.

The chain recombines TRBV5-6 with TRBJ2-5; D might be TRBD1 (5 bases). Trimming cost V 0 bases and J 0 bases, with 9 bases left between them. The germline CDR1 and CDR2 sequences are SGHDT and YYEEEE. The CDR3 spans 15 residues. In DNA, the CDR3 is TGTGCCAGCAGCTTGGTTGCGGACAACCAAGAGACCCAGTACTTC. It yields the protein CASSLVADNQETQYF.

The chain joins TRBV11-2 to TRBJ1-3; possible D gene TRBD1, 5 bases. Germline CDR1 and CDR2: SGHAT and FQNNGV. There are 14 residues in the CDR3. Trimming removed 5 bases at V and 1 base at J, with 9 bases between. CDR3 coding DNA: TGTGCCAGCAGCACTGGGACTTCTGGAAACACCATATATTTT. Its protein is CASSTGTSGNTIYF.

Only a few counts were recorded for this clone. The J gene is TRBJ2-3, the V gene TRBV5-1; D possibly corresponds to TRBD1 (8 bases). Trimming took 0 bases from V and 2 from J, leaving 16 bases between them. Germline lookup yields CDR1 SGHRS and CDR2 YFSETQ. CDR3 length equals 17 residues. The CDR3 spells CASSLAGGTGFTDTQYF. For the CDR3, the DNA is TGCGCCAGCAGCTTGGCCGGGGGGACAGGATTCACAGATACGCAGTATTTT.

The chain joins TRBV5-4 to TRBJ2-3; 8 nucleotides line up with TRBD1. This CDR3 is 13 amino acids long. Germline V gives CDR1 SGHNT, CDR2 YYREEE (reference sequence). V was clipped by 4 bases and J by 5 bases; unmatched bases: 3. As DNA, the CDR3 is TGTGCCAGCAGCCTAGGACAGGGAGATACGCAGTATTTT. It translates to CASSLGQGDTQYF. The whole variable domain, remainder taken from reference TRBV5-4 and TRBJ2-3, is ETGVTQSPTHLIKTRGQQVTLRCSSQSGHNTVSWYQQALGQGPQFIFQYYREEENGRGNFPPRFSGLQFPNYSSELNVNALELDDSALYLCASSLGQGDTQYFGPGTRLTVL.

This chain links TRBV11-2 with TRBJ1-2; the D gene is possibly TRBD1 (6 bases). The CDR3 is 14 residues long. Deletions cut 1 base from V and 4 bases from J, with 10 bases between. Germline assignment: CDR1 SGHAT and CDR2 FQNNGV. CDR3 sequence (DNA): TGTGCCAGCAGCTTAGGGCCCAGGGGCTATGGCTACACCTTC. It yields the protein CASSLGPRGYGYTF.

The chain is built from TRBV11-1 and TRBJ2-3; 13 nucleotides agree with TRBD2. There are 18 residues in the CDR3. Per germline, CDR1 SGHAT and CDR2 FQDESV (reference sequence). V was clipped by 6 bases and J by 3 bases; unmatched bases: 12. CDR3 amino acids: CASRRTSGSEGVTDTQYF. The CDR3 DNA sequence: TGTGCCAGCAGGCGGACTAGCGGGAGTGAGGGTGTTACAGATACGCAGTATTTT.

The CDR3 loop reads CASSPELPDTQYF. CDR3 in DNA: TGCGCCAGCAGCCCCGAACTCCCAGATACGCAGTATTTT. The chain links TRBV5-1 to TRBJ2-3; D gene unclear. CDR1 and CDR2 (germline): SGHRS, YFSETQ. V dropped 4 bases and J dropped 4 bases, with 10 bases sitting between them. The CDR3 sequence is 13 residues long. Based on the CDR3 plus reference TRBV5-1 and TRBJ2-3, the full variable domain is KAGVTQTPRYLIKTRGQQVTLSCSPISGHRSVSWYQQTPGQGLQFLFEYFSETQRNKGNFPGRFSGRQFSNSRSEMNVSTLELGDSALYLCASSPELPDTQYFGPGTRLTVL.

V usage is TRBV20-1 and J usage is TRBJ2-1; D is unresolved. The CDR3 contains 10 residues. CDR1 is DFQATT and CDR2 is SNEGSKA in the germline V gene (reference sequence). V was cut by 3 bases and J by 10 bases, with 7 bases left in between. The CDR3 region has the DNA TGCAGTGCTAGCAAGCAAGAGCAGTTCTTC. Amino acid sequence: CSASKQEQFF.

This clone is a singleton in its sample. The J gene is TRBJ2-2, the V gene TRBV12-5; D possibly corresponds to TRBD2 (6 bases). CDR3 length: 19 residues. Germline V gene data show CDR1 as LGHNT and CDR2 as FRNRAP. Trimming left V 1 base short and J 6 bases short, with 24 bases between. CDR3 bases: TGTGCTAGTGGTTTGGCACGCACCGGCGAAGGCGGGGTGTCCGGGGAGCTGTTTTTT. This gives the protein CASGLARTGEGGVSGELFF.

The CDR3 nucleotides are TGTGCCAGCTCACCTGACAGGGATCAGCCCCAGCATTTT. This encodes CASSPDRDQPQHF. The chain couples TRBV18 to TRBJ1-5, with 7 positions matching TRBD1. The CDR3 covers 13 residues. Germline loops: CDR1 KGHSH, CDR2 LQKENI. With 3 bases clipped from V and 5 bases from J, the junction kept 1 base outside the gene matches.

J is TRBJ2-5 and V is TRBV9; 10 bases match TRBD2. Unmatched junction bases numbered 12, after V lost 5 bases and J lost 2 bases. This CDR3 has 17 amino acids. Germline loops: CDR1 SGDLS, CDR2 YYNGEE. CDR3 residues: CASSPVWTSGVQETQYF. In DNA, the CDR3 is TGTGCCAGCAGTCCGGTATGGACTAGCGGAGTTCAAGAGACCCAGTACTTC.

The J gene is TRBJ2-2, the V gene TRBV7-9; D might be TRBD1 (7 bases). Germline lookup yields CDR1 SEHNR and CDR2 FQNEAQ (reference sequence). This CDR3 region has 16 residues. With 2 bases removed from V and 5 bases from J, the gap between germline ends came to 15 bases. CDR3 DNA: TGTGCCAGCAGCTTACAAGGACAGGCGGGGACCGGGGAGCTGTTTTTT. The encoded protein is CASSLQGQAGTGELFF.

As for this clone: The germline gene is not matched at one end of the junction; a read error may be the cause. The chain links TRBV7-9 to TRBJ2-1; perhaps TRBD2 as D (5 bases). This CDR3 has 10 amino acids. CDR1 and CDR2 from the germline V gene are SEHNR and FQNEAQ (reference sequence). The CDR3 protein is CASTGLEEFF. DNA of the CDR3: TGTGCCAGCACCGGACTTGAGGAGTTCTTC. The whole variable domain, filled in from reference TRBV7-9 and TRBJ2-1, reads DTGVSQNPRHKITKRGQNVTFRCDPISEHNRLYWYRQTLGQGPEFLTYFQNEAQLEKSRLLSDRFSAERPKGSFSTLEIQRTEQGDSAMYLCASTGLEEFFGPGTRLTVL.

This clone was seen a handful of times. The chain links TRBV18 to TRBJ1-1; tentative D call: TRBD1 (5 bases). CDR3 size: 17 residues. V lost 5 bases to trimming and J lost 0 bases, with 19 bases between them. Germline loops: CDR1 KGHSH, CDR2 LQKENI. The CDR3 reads CASSYPPTTDMNTEAFF. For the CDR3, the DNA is TGTGCCAGCTCATACCCCCCCACGACAGACATGAACACTGAAGCTTTCTTT. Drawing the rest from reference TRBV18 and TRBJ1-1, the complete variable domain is NAGVMQNPRHLVRRRGQEARLRCSPMKGHSHVYWYRQLPEEGLKFMVYLQKENIIDESGMPKERFSAEFPKEGPSILRIQQVVRGDSAAYFCASSYPPTTDMNTEAFFGQGTRLTVV.

The CDR3 DNA reads as TGCAGCGTCGGCTTGGAGAGGGGGCCAGCCTACGAGCAGTACTTC. Translating gives CSVGLERGPAYEQYF. The V call is TRBV29-1, the J call TRBJ2-7, with TRBD1 matching over 7 bases. V gave up 6 bases and J gave up 2 bases; unmatched junction bases: 13. CDR3 size: 15 residues. CDR1 and CDR2 from the germline V gene are SQVTM and ANQGSEA.

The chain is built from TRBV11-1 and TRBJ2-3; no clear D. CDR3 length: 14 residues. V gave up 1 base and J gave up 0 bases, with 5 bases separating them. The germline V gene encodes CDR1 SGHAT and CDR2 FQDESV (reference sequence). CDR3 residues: CASSLVGSTDTQYF. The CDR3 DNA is TGTGCCAGCAGCTTAGTCGGGAGCACAGATACGCAGTATTTT.

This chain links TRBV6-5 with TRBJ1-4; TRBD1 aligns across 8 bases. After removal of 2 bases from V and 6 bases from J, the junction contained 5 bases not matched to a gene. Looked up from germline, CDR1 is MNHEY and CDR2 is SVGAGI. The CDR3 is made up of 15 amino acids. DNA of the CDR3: TGTGCCAGCAGTTACACAGACAGGGGTGATGAAAAACTGTTTTTT. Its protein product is CASSYTDRGDEKLFF.

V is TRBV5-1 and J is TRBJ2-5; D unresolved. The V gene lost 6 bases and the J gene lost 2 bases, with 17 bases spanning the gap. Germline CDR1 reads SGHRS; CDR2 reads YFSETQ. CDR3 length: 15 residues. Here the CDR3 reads CASTPFTRAQETQYF. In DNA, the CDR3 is TGCGCCAGCACTCCGTTTACGCGAGCACAAGAGACCCAGTACTTC.

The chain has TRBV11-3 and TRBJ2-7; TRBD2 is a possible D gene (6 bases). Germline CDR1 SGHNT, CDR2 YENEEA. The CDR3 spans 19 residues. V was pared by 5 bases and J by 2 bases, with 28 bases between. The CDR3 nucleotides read TGTGCCAGCAGCCGCACTCTCCCCCATCCGGGAGAAGGCCCCTACGAGCAGTACTTC. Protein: CASSRTLPHPGEGPYEQYF.

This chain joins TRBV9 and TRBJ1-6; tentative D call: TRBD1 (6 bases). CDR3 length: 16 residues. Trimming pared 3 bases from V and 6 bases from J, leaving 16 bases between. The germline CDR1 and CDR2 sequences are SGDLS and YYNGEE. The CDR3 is CASSDGGGGLNSPLHF. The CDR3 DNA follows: TGTGCCAGCAGCGATGGAGGGGGGGGCCTTAATTCACCCCTCCACTTT.

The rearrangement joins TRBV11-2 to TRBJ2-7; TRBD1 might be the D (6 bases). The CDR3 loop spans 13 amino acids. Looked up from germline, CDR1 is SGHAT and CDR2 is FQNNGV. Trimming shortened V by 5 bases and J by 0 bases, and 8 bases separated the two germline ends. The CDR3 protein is CASSRGTSYEQYF. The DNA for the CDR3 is TGTGCCAGCAGCAGGGGGACCTCCTACGAGCAGTACTTC. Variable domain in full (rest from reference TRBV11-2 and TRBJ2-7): EAGVAQSPRYKIIEKRQSVAFWCNPISGHATLYWYQQILGQGPKLLIQFQNNGVVDDSQLPKDRFSAERLKGVDSTLKIQPAKLEDSAVYLCASSRGTSYEQYFGPGTRLTVT.

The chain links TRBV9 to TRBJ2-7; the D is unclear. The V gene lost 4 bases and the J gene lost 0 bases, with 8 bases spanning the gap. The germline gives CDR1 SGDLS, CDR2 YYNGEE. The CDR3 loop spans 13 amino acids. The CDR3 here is CASSPRSSYEQYF. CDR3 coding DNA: TGTGCCAGCAGCCCGCGAAGCTCCTACGAGCAGTACTTC.